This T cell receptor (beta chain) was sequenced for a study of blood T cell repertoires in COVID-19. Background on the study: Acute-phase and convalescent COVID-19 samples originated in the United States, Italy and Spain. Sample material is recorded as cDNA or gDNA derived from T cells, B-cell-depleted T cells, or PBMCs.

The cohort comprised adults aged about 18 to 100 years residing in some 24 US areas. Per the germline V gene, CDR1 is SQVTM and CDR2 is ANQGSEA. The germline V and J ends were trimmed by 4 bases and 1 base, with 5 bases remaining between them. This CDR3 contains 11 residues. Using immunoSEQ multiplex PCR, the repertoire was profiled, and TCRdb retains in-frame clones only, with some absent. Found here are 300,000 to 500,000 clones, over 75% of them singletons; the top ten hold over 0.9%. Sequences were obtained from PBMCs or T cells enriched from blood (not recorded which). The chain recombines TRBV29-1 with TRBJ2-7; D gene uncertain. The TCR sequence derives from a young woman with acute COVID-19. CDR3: CSVAGSYEQYF. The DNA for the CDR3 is TGCAGCGTTGCCGGGTCCTACGAGCAGTACTTC.